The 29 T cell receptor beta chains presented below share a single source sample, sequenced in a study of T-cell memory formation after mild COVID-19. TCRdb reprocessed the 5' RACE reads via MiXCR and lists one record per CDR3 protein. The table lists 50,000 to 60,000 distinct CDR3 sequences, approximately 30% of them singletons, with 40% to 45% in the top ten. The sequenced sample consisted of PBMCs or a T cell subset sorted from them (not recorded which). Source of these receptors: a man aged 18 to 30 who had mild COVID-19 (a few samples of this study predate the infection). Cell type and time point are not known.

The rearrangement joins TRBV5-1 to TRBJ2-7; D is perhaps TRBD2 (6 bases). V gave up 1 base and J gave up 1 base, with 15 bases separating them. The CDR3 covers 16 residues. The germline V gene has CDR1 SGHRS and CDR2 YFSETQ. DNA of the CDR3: TGCGCCAGCAGCTTGATTAGCGGCGGATCATCCTACGAGCAGTACGTC. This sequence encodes CASSLISGGSSYEQYV.

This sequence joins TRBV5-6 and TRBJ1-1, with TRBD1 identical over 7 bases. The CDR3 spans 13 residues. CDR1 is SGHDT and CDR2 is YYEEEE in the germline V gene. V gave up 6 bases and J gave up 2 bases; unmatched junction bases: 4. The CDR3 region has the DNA TGTGCCAGCACTACAGGGGTAAACACTGAAGCTTTCTTT. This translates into CASTTGVNTEAFF.

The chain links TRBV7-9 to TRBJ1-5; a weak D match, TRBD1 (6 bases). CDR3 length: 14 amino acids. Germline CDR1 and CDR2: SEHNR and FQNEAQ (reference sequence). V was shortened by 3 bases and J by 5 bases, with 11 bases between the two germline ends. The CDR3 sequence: CASSFSAGDQPQHF. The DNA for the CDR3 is TGTGCCAGCAGCTTTTCGGCAGGGGATCAGCCCCAGCATTTT.

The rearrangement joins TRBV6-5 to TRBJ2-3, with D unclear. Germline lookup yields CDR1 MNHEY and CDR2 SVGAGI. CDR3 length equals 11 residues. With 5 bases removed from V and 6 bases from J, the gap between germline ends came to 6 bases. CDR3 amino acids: CASSDWDTQYF. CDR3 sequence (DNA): TGTGCCAGCAGTGACTGGGATACGCAGTATTTT.

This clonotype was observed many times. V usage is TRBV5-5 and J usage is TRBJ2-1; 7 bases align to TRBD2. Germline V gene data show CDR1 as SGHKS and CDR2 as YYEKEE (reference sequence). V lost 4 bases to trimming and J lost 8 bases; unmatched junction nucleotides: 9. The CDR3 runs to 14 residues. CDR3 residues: CASSPVTSIHEQFF. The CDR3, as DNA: TGTGCCAGCAGCCCCGTGACTAGCATCCATGAGCAGTTCTTC.

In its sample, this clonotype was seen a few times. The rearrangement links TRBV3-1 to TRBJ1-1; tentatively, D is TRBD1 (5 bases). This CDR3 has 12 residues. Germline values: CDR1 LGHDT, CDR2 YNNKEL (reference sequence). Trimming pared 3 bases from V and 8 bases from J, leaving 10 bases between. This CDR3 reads CASSHRQQEAFF. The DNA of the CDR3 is TGTGCCAGCAGCCATCGACAGCAGGAAGCTTTCTTT.

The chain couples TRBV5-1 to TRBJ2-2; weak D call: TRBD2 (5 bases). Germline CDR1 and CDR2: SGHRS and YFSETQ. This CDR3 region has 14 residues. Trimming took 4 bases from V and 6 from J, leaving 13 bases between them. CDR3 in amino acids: CASSPDGVAGELFF. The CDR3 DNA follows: TGCGCCAGCAGCCCGGACGGGGTAGCCGGGGAGCTGTTTTTT.

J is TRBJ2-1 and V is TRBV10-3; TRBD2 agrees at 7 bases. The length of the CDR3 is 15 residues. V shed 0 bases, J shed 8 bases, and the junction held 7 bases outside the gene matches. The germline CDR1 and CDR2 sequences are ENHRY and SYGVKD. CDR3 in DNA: TGTGCCATCAGTGAGTCCCAACTGACTAGCCATGAGCAGTTCTTC. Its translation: CAISESQLTSHEQFF.

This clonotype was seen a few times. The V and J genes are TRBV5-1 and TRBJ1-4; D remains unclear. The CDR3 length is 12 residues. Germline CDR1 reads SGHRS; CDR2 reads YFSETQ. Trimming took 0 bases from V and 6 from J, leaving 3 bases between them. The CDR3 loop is CASSLDYEKLFF. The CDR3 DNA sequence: TGCGCCAGCAGCTTGGACTATGAAAAACTGTTTTTT.

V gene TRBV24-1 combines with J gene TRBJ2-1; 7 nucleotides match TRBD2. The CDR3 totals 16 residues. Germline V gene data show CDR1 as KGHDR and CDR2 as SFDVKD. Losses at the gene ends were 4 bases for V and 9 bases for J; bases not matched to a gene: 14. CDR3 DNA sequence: TGTGCCACCAGTGAACCCCTAGCGGAAACCCGGCGTGAGCAGTTCTTC. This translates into CATSEPLAETRREQFF.

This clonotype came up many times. CDR3 sequence reads: CASQYLDTGELFF. The CDR3 coding sequence is TGTGCCAGTCAGTACTTGGACACCGGGGAGCTGTTTTTT. The chain uses TRBV28 and TRBJ2-2; no clear D gene. The CDR3 is 13 amino acids. V dropped 9 bases and J dropped 3 bases, with 11 bases sitting between them. Per germline, CDR1 MDHEN and CDR2 SYDVKM. Full variable domain (rest looked up from reference TRBV28 and TRBJ2-2): DVKVTQSSRYLVKRTGEKVFLECVQDMDHENMFWYRQDPGLGLRLIYFSYDVKMKEKGDIPEGYSVSREKKERFSLILESASTNQTSMYLCASQYLDTGELFFGEGSRLTVL.

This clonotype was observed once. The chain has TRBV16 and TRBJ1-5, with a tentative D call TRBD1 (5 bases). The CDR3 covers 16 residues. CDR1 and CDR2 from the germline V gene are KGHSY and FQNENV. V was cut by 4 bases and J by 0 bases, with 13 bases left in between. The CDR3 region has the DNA TGTGCCAGCAGCCTCGACGGGGGGGATAGCAATCAGCCCCAGCATTTT. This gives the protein CASSLDGGDSNQPQHF.

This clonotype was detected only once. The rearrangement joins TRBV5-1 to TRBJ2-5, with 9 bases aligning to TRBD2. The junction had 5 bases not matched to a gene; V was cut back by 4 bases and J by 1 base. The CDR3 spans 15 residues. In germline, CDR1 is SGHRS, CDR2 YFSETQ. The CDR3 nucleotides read TGCGCCAGCAGCCCTCTAGCGGGGCTCCAAGAGACCCAGTACTTC. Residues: CASSPLAGLQETQYF.

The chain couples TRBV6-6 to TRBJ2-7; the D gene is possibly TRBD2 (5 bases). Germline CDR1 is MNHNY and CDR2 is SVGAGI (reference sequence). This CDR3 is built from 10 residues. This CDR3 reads CASSYSAWRV. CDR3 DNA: TGTGCCAGCAGTTACTCGGCATGGAGGGTC.

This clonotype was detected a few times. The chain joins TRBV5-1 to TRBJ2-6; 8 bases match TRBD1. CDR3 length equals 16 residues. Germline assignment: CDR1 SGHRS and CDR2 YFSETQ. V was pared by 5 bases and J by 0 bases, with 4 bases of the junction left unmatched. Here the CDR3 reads CASRPGGASGANVLTF. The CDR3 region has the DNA TGCGCCAGCAGACCAGGGGGCGCCTCTGGGGCCAACGTCCTGACTTTC. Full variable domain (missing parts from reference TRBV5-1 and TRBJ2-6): KAGVTQTPRYLIKTRGQQVTLSCSPISGHRSVSWYQQTPGQGLQFLFEYFSETQRNKGNFPGRFSGRQFSNSRSEMNVSTLELGDSALYLCASRPGGASGANVLTFGAGSRLTVL.

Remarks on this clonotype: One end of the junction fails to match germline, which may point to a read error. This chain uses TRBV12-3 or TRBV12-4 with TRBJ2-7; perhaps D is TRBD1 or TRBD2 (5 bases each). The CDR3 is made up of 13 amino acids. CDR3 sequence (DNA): TGTGCCAGCAGTCCGGGACCCACCTATGAGCAGTACTTC. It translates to CASSPGPTYEQYF.

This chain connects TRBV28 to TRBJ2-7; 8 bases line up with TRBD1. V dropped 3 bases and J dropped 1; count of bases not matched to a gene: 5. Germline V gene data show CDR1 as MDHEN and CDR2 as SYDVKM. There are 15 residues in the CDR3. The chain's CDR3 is CASSFPGQESYEQYF. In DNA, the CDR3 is TGTGCCAGCAGTTTCCCGGGACAGGAGTCCTACGAGCAGTACTTC.

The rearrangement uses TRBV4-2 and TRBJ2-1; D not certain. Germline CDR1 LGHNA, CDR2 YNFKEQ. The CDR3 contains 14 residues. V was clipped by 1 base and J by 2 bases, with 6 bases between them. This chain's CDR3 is CASSQGGAYNEQFF. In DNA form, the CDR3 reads TGTGCCAGCAGCCAAGGAGGTGCCTACAATGAGCAGTTCTTC.

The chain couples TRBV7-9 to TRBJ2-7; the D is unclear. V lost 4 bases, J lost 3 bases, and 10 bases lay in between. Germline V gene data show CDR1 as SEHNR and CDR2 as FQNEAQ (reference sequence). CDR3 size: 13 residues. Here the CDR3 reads CASSSPNIYEQYF. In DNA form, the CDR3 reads TGTGCCAGCAGCTCGCCAAACATCTACGAGCAGTACTTC.

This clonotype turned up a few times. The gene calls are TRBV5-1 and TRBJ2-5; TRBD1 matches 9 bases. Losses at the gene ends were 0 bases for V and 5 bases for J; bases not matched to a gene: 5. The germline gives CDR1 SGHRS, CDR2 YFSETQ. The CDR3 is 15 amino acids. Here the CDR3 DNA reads TGCGCCAGCAGCTTGGGACAGGGGGGTCTGGAGACCCAGTACTTC. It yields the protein CASSLGQGGLETQYF.

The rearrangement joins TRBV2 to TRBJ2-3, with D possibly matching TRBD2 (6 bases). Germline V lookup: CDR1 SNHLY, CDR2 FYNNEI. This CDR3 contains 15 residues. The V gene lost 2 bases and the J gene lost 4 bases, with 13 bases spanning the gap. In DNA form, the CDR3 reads TGTGCCAGCAGTGAACGGGGAGGCCTCCCAGATACGCAGTATTTT. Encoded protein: CASSERGGLPDTQYF.

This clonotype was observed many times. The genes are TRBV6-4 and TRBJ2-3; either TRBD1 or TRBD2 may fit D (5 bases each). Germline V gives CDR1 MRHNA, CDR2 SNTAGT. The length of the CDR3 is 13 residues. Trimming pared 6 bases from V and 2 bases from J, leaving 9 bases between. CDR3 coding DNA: TGTGCCAGCAGCACGGGGCCCACAGATACGCAGTATTTT. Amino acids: CASSTGPTDTQYF.

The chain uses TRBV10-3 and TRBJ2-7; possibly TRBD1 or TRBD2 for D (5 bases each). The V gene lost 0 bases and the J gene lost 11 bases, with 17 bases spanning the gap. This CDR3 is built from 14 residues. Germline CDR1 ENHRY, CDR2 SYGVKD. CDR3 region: CAISESVGTPWEYV. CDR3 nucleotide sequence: TGTGCCATCAGTGAGTCTGTTGGGACCCCATGGGAGTACGTC.

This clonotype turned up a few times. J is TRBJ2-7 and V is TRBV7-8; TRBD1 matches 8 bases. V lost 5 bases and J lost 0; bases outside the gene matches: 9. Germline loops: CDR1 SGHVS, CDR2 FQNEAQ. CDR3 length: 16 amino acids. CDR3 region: CASSPSRQGSSYEQYF. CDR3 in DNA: TGTGCCAGCAGCCCCTCCCGACAGGGGAGCTCCTACGAGCAGTACTTC.

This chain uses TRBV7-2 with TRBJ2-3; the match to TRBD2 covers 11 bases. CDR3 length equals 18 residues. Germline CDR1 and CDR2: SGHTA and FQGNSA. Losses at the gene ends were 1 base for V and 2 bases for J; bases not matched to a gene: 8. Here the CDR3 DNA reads TGTGCCAGCAGCTTAGTGTCTATAGCGGGGGGGATCACAGATACGCAGTATTTT. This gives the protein CASSLVSIAGGITDTQYF.

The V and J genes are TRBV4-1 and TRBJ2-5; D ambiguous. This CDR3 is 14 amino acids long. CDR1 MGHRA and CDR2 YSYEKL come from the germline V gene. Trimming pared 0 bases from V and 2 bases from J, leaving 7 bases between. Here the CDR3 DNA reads TGCGCCAGCAGCCAAGAAACAGCGCAAGAGACCCAGTACTTC. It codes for CASSQETAQETQYF.

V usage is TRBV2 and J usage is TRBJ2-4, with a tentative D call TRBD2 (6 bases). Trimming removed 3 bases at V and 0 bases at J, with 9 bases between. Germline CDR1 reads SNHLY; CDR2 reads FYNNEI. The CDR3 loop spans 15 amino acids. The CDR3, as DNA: TGTGCCAGCAGTGAGCGGGGCTTAGCCAAAAACATTCAGTACTTC. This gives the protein CASSERGLAKNIQYF.

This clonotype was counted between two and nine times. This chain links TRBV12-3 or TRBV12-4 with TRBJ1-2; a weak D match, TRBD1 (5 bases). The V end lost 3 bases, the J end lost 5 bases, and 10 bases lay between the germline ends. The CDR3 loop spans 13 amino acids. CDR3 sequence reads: CASSLDIGYGYTF. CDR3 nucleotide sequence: TGTGCCAGCAGTTTGGACATCGGGTATGGCTACACCTTC.

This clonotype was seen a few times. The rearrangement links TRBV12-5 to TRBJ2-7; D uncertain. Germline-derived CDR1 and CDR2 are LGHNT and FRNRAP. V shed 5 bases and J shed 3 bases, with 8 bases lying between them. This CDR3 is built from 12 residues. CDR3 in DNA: TGTGCTAGTGGTCCCGGCGGCTACGAGCAGTACTTC. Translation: CASGPGGYEQYF. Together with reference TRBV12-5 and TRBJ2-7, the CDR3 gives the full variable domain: DARVTQTPRHKVTEMGQEVTMRCQPILGHNTVFWYRQTMMQGLELLAYFRNRAPLDDSGMPKDRFSAEMPDATLATLKIQPSEPRDSAVYFCASGPGGYEQYFGPGTRLTVT.